This is a list of T cell receptor beta chains from one sample in a study of cytomegalovirus exposure and HLA in healthy donors. TCRdb's table, derived via immunoSEQ multiplex PCR, lists solely in-frame clones and lacks some. The table records 100,000 to 150,000 clones, approximately 85% of them present only once. The sample consisted of PBMCs. The receptors originated from a boy between 10 and 17 years old in good health and CMV-seronegative. CDR3s include the opening cysteine and the closing phenylalanine or tryptophan. Fields, in order: J gene, clone size, V gene, D gene, CDR3 DNA, CDR3 protein. The D gene is left open where the match is weak. Expanded clones are given a class, and other clones once, few, many or no size at all.

>TRBJ2-1|.|TRBV5-6|.
TGTGCCAGCAGCTTGGGAGGATCTATCTCCAATGAGCAGTTCTTC
CASSLGGSISNEQFF
>TRBJ1-5|.|TRBV7-2|TRBD1
TGTGCCAGCAGCCGGAGGACAGGGGGTATCAATCAGCCCCAGCATTTT
CASSRRTGGINQPQHF
>TRBJ1-2|.|TRBV9|.
TGTGCCAGCAGCGTAGAGAGCGACTATGGCTACACCTTC
CASSVESDYGYTF
>TRBJ1-2|.|TRBV7-2|.
TGTGCCAGCAGCTTAGAACAGATTAACTATGGCTACACCTTC
CASSLEQINYGYTF
>TRBJ2-3|.|TRBV5-1|.
TGCGCCAGCAGGCAGGGGAGAACAGATACGCAGTATTTT
CASRQGRTDTQYF
>TRBJ1-5|.|TRBV5-5|.
TGTGCCAGCAGCGCTACAGGGTATAGCAATCAGCCCCAGCATTTT
CASSATGYSNQPQHF
>TRBJ2-1|.|TRBV5-1|TRBD2
TGCGCCAGCAAAGGCGGGAGCTCCTACAATGAGCAGTTCTTC
CASKGGSSYNEQFF
>TRBJ1-1|few|TRBV5-5|.
TGTGCCAGCAGCTTGGAAGGAGGCACTGAAGCTTTCTTT
CASSLEGGTEAFF
>TRBJ1-4|few|TRBV4-2|.
TGTGCCAGCAGCCAAAAGGTCGGGTCAACTAATGAAAAACTGTTTTTT
CASSQKVGSTNEKLFF
>TRBJ1-5|.|TRBV9|TRBD1
TGTGCCAGCAGCGTAGCCGGACAGGACAATCAGCCCCAGCATTTT
CASSVAGQDNQPQHF
>TRBJ2-1|.|TRBV30|TRBD2
TGTGCCTGGAGAAGACGGACTAGCGGGAGCGAGCAGTTCTTC
CAWRRRTSGSEQFF
>TRBJ2-7|.|TRBV5-6|.
TGTGCCAGCAGCTTTCAAACATACGAGCAGTACTTC
CASSFQTYEQYF
>TRBJ2-1|.|TRBV6-4|.
TGTGCCCAGCAGGGCAGGAGAGAGCAGTTCTTC
CAQQGRREQFF
>TRBJ2-2|.|TRBV7-9|.
TGTGCCAGCCGACCCCCAGGGATCACCGGGGAGCTGTTTTTT
CASRPPGITGELFF
>TRBJ1-1|.|TRBV4-3|.
TGCGCCAGCAGCCAAAGCAACAGTTACACTGAAGCTTTCTTT
CASSQSNSYTEAFF
>TRBJ2-5|.|TRBV6-6|TRBD2
TGTGCCAGCAGTTCCCTCCCGACTAGCGGGCAAGAGACCCAGTACTTC
CASSSLPTSGQETQYF
>TRBJ2-7|.|TRBV10-3|TRBD1
TGTGCCATCAGTGAGGACAGGGGCTACGAGCAGTACTTC
CAISEDRGYEQYF
>TRBJ2-7|.|TRBV30|TRBD2
TGTGCCTGGAGACGGAGGAGACGGGAGGGATACGAGCAGTACTTC
CAWRRRRREGYEQYF
>TRBJ2-1|.|TRBV4-2|.
TGTGCCAGCAGCCAAGATAGAAAGGGGGGGTTAGGTTCCTACAATGAGCAGTTCTTC
CASSQDRKGGLGSYNEQFF
>TRBJ1-3|.|TRBV18|.
TGTGCCAGCTCACCCACCTTCACAGGGAGTCTGGGAAACACCATATATTTT
CASSPTFTGSLGNTIYF
>TRBJ1-1|.|TRBV27|.
TGTGCCAGCAGTTTAGTGAGGAACACTGAAGCTTTCTTT
CASSLVRNTEAFF
>TRBJ1-2|.|TRBV25-1|.
TGTGCCAGCAGTGAATGGTTGGCAGGGGTCGGCTACACCTTC
CASSEWLAGVGYTF
>TRBJ1-2|.|TRBV7-4|.
TGTGCCAGCAGCTTAGTGACAGAGAACTATGGCTACACCTTC
CASSLVTENYGYTF
>TRBJ2-7|.|TRBV4-1|.
TGCGCCAGCAGCCAAGTTTATGGTGACGGAGACTACGAGCAGTACTTC
CASSQVYGDGDYEQYF
>TRBJ2-5|.|TRBV7-2|.
TGTGCCAGCAGCTTCGGACTATCTCAAGAGACCCAGTACTTC
CASSFGLSQETQYF
>TRBJ1-1|.|TRBV6-1|TRBD1
TGTGCCAGCAGCTTGGACAGGGTGAACACTGAAGCTTTCTTT
CASSLDRVNTEAFF
>TRBJ2-7|.|TRBV10-2|.
TGCGCCAGTTCTGACTGGAGCTCCTACGAGCAGTACTTC
CASSDWSSYEQYF
>TRBJ1-5|.|TRBV2|.
TGTGCCAGCAGTGAAACAGGGCCCCACAATCAGCCCCAGCATTTT
CASSETGPHNQPQHF
>TRBJ2-5|once|TRBV5-1|TRBD1
TGCGCCAGCAGCTTGCCTGGACAGGGGAGGGAGCAGTACTTC
CASSLPGQGREQYF
>TRBJ2-7|.|TRBV4-3|.
TGCGCCAGCAGCCAGGGCGGAGACAGCTACGAGCAGTACTTC
CASSQGGDSYEQYF
>TRBJ2-3|.|TRBV9|TRBD2
TGTGCCAGCAGCGTAGAGCGGGGGTACGCAGATACGCAGTATTTT
CASSVERGYADTQYF
>TRBJ1-1|.|TRBV5-1|.
TGCGCCAGCTCCCAAAGCGAGTACACTGAAGCTTTCTTT
CASSQSEYTEAFF
>TRBJ2-4|.|TRBV6-1|TRBD2
TGTGCCAGCAGTGAAGCACCTAGCGGGAGAGGCAAAAACATTCAGTACTTC
CASSEAPSGRGKNIQYF
>TRBJ2-7|.|TRBV5-4|TRBD1
TGTGCCAGCAGCTTGGGGGGACAGGGTCCCCTCGAGCAGTACTTC
CASSLGGQGPLEQYF
>TRBJ2-1|.|TRBV6-4|.
TGTGCCAGCAGTGCCCTACTAGGTCTTGAGCAGTTCTTC
CASSALLGLEQFF
>TRBJ1-3|.|TRBV5-6|TRBD1
TGTGCCAGCAGCCCAGGACAGGTTCTCGGTAGGGACACCATATATTTT
CASSPGQVLGRDTIYF
>TRBJ2-7|.|TRBV7-2|TRBD2
TGTGCCAGCAGCCCCCCCGGGACTAGCGGGGGAGGGGCCTACGAGCAGTACTTC
CASSPPGTSGGGAYEQYF
>TRBJ1-6|once|TRBV13|TRBD1
TGTGCCAGCAAACCGGGACAGTATAATTCACCCCTCCACTTT
CASKPGQYNSPLHF
>TRBJ2-1|.|TRBV4-2|.
TGTGCCAGCAGCCAAGGTCAGGCACAGCCCGGCAATGAGCAGTTCTTC
CASSQGQAQPGNEQFF
>TRBJ1-2|.|TRBV30|.
TGTGCCTGGAGGTTTGAGTCTAACTATGGCTACACCTTC
CAWRFESNYGYTF
>TRBJ1-1|.|TRBV15|.
TGTGCCACCAGCAGGGAAACAGGGAAAGCTTTCTTT
CATSRETGKAFF
>TRBJ2-7|.|TRBV9|TRBD2
TGTGCCAGCAGCGTGAGCGGGAGTGGGGACTACGAGCAGTACTTC
CASSVSGSGDYEQYF
>TRBJ1-2|.|TRBV19|TRBD1
TGTGCCACCGAGGGGACAGGGGTTTTGGCTAACTATGGCTACACCTTC
CATEGTGVLANYGYTF
>TRBJ2-7|once|TRBV7-8|TRBD2
TGTGCCAGCAGCTTAGCAAGGACTAGCCACGAGCAGTACTTC
CASSLARTSHEQYF
>TRBJ2-7|.|TRBV27|.
TGTGCCAGCAGTTGGCAGGGGGGCTACGAGCAGTACTTC
CASSWQGGYEQYF
>TRBJ2-2|.|TRBV6-5|.
TGTGCCAGCAGTTCTCAGGGTTCGAACACCGGGGAGCTGTTTTTT
CASSSQGSNTGELFF
>TRBJ2-5|few|TRBV7-8|.
TGTGCCAGCATCGCGTGGAGCGCACAAGAGACCCAGTACTTC
CASIAWSAQETQYF
>TRBJ2-7|.|TRBV2|.
TGTGCCAGCAGTGAGGGCCTCACCTACGAGCAGTACTTC
CASSEGLTYEQYF
>TRBJ2-1|.|TRBV4-2|TRBD2
TGTGCCAGCAGCGCAGGGACTAGCGGGAGGGGCTACAATGAGCAGTTCTTC
CASSAGTSGRGYNEQFF
>TRBJ1-5|once|TRBV4-3|.
TGCGCCAGCAGCGAAACGCGCGCATGGGGGGATCAGCCCCAGCATTTT
CASSETRAWGDQPQHF
>TRBJ1-1|few|TRBV9|.
TGTGCCAGCAGCGTAGGGACTCGAGTGAACACTGAAGCTTTCTTT
CASSVGTRVNTEAFF